This T cell receptor beta chain was retrieved from a study of beta chain features in type 1 diabetes. Findings and caveats of the study: A moderate, significant TCRB CDR3 shortening appeared in type 1 diabetes across four CD4+ subsets.

Trimming cost V 5 bases and J 2 bases, with 10 bases left between them. Germline V lookup: CDR1 SGHAT, CDR2 FQNNGV. This CDR3 is 14 amino acids long. On average, the one heparinised blood draw given by each donor was roughly 100 mL. The isolated RNA, all of it, was reverse transcribed, so expressed TCRB transcripts were what got sequenced. This table comes from immunoSEQ multiplex PCR, and its TCRdb copy is limited to in-frame clones, with some not included. The table records 150,000 or so clones, roughly 9.1% of them present only once. This clone was seen a handful of times. Its antigen is as yet unknown.

The chain uses TRBV11-2 and TRBJ1-5, with D uncertain. The sequence derives from a woman aged 18-30 years in good health. The sequencing input was central memory CD4+ T cells from blood. The CDR3 reads CASSPAGGNQPQHF. The CDR3 DNA is TGTGCCAGCAGCCCCGCGGGTGGCAATCAGCCCCAGCATTTT.